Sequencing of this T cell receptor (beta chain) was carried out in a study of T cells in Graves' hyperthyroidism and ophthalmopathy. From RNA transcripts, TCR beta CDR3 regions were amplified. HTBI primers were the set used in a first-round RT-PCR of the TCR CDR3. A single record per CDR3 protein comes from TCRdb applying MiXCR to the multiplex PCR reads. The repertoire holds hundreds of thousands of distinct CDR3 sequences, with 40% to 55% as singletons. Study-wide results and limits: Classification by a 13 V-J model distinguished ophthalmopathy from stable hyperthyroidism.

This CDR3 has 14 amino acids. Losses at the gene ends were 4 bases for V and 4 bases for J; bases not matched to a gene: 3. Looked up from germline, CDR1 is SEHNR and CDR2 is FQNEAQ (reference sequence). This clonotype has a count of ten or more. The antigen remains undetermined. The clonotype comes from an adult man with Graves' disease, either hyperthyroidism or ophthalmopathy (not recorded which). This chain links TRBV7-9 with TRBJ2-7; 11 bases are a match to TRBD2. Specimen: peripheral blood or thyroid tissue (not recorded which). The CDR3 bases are TGTGCCAGCAGCTCGGGACTAGCGGAGTACGAGCAGTACTTC. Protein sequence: CASSSGLAEYEQYF.